The subject of this entry is one T cell receptor beta chain. This record belongs to a study of Ad26.COV2.S vaccination and SARS-CoV-2 variants. TCRdb keeps only in-frame clones here, not all; method: immunoSEQ multiplex PCR. The sample lists under 550,000 clones, 80% to 95% occurring once. This CDR3 contains 16 residues. Germline lookup yields CDR1 PRHDT and CDR2 FYEKMQ (reference sequence). J lost 5 bases, V lost 4 bases, and 8 bases had no gene match. Treatment here: approximately 18 received Ad26.COV2.S at low or high dose, single or two shots; several received placebo; per-sample allocation not given. Day 63 following the first vaccine or placebo injection was when the samples were taken.

This chain links TRBV13 with TRBJ2-5; 12 bases fit TRBD2. Sequences were derived from peripheral blood, sampled in a trial of Ad26.COV2.S vaccine versus placebo. This TCR derives from a person between 18 and 65 years old who received the Ad26.COV2.S COVID-19 vaccine or a placebo. The CDR3 DNA sequence: TGTGCCAGCAGCTACCGACTAGCGGGAGCGTCCGAGACCCAGTACTTC. It is translated as CASSYRLAGASETQYF.